This TCR beta chain comes out of a study of cytomegalovirus exposure and HLA in healthy donors (dated by TCRdb to the late 2010s). Background on the whole study: An earlier analysis of some 500 of the donors reported roughly 270 Gb of sequence data and approximately 110 million unique TCR beta sequences from 150 million to 200 million T cells. Among around 400 genotyped donors of the cohort, an average of roughly 230,000 unique TCR beta nucleotide sequences was sequenced per donor, of which about 18% were non-productive. Five DR-DQ haplotypes were treated as single units for association and clustering because of strong linkage in the cohort. A separate validation cohort of 90 to 150 different subjects was used in addition to the approximately 700-subject first cohort. The study combined high-throughput TCR immunosequencing, statistical association of individual TCRs with disease status, and machine learning to predict cytomegalovirus infection status. HLA typing included class I and class II loci at four-digit resolution. An earlier analysis of some 600 of the donors applied high-throughput TCR beta sequencing to assess whether each TCR beta V gene segment acted as functional or pseudogenic. In a later analysis, previously published TCR beta repertoires from 550 to 750 donors were re-analyzed and high-resolution HLA genotyping was added so that TCR occurrence patterns could be studied. Alongside the repertoire data, information on donor age, sex, ethnicity and CMV serostatus was compiled. Of the 398 genotyped donors, 75% to 85% were placed in the genetic ancestry cluster associated with self-reported Caucasian donors. Roughly 300 gigabases of sequencing data and roughly 90 million unique TCR sequences were included in an early release covering about 620 HLA-typed donors. Rather than drawing on any new phenotypic data, the later analysis identified candidate immune exposures from TCR beta sequences and the way those sequences occurred across donors. The number of donors typed differed by locus, with about 629-640 for A, B, C, DRB1 and DQB1, 522 for DQA1, 600 to 610 for DPA1, and some 440 for DPB1. A later genetic analysis used genome-wide SNP genotypes for 398 of the 666 donors, treating that subset as a discovery cohort. Using immunosequencing, the study profiled T cell repertoires from 666 subjects and related those repertoires to cytomegalovirus serostatus. The aim of the study was to test whether cataloging public T cell receptors could identify signatures of past pathogen exposure. Every repertoire in the discovery cohort had been generated on one and the same sequencing platform. On the study overall, not on this receptor specifically: A further reported finding was that TCR beta sequences accurately predicted the HLA-A and HLA-B alleles for most subjects in the first cohort. Strong co-occurrence of HLA alleles, especially DR and DQ, made assigning TCR associations to individual alleles difficult. A cluster of highly shared sequence variants was judged likely to represent a technical artifact of the sequencing pipeline. Three of the identified cytomegalovirus-associated TCR beta chains were confirmed in vitro to be specific for cytomegalovirus antigens. A later analysis associated roughly 17,000 TCR beta sequences with specific HLA alleles at a false discovery rate of 0.05. Compared with equally common non-associated chains, HLA-associated TCR beta chains in a later analysis were more clonally expanded and had lower generation probabilities. A later genetic analysis associated a missense DCLRE1C variant with V-gene and J-gene trimming of TCR beta chains, and an independent cohort replicated the association. According to a later analysis, TCR association rates differed among HLA loci, with DRB1 alleles showing the most associated TCRs and HLA-C alleles showing the fewest. In the study, roughly 160 TCR beta chains were listed as associated with cytomegalovirus. Some IMGT-functional V segments, including TRBV6-2 and TRBV6-3, could not be distinguished by the 87-base-pair reads and were therefore excluded. CMV serostatus was the only immune exposure information available for the cohort. While some public TCRs were present in many individuals, most TCR sequences turned up only very rarely across donors. Sequencing depth was assumed to be roughly uniform across donors in the presence/absence analyses, though that assumption may not hold. The authors suggested that the approach could potentially be generalized to other disease states and immunological phenotypes. According to a later analysis, most CMV-associated TCR beta chains appeared to be HLA-restricted, and the HLA associations seemed to be driven largely by CMV exposure. Linkage disequilibrium might explain the correlated functional status among segregating V segments, but an unknown experimental factor could not be excluded. The earlier analysis of 587 of the donors excluded approximately 15 rarely observed V segments, including chromosome 9 orphons, because counts were too low. Because HLA typing was unavailable for some donors at each locus, only the typed subset was used in association tests. In a later genetic analysis, fewer N-insertions in productive TCRs were reported among donors in an Asian-associated ancestry cluster than the roughly 700-donor mean. Cytomegalovirus status was reported to be diagnosed by the classifier with high specificity and sensitivity in both the original and validation cohorts. In this cohort, only TCR beta chains were sequenced, and detectable features were limited by the absence of alpha or paired-chain data. Several of the top co-occurrence clusters appeared to be linked to parvovirus B19, influenza, CMV and Epstein-Barr virus, according to a later analysis. An earlier analysis of approximately 590 of the donors showed that most TCR beta V segments appeared in productive rearrangements either about 87% or about 30% of the time, which broadly matched IMGT annotations.

Turning to this clone: Its antigen remains unidentified. Base qualities are missing; no much larger clone stands one base away.

In total, around 600 healthy bone marrow donors made up the cohort. Cohort members were all nominally healthy when sampled, although unrecorded immune exposures were likely present. The donor tested CMV seronegative, placing the donor among the 300 to 400 seronegative members of the cohort. Each donor provided a peripheral blood sample, and peripheral blood mononuclear cells were used for TCR beta sequencing. The Qiagen DNeasy Blood Extraction Kit was used to extract genomic DNA from the blood cell samples. Receptors were amplified or captured by the immunoSEQ multiplex PCR assay. A mixture of 60 forward primers for TCR Vbeta segments and 13 reverse primers for TCR Jbeta segments was used in the multiplex PCR. Amplification of the CDR3 region of rearranged TCR beta genes was performed with a multiplex PCR assay on genomic DNA. On the Illumina HiSeq System, the amplified TCR beta libraries were sequenced as 87-base-pair reads. The published analysis was carried out like this. A later analysis tallied 75 million to 95 million unique TCR beta chains across the approximately 670 repertoires, and about 10 million of those chains were shared by two or more donors. A nearest-neighbor algorithm error-corrected the raw reads and collapsed the reads into unique sequences, merging closely related sequences to remove PCR and sequencing errors. V, D and J gene segments were assigned by aligning CDR3 sequences to IMGT reference sequences. For a sequence to be retained, a match of at least six nucleotides was required to both a V gene segment and a J gene segment. Rearrangements were classified as productive when the CDR3 lacked stop codons and remained in frame with V and J, and all other rearrangements were classified as non-productive. Following IMGT convention, CDR3 was defined as the stretch from the second conserved V-encoded cysteine up to the conserved J-encoded phenylalanine. Sequences without an unambiguous match to a single V gene segment were excluded from the earlier analysis of about 600 of the donors. An earlier analysis of about 600 of the donors called V segments functional above 56.7% productive rearrangements and segregating when the between-donor standard deviation exceeded 5%. A statistical classification framework was built for diagnosing cytomegalovirus status from the catalog of TCR beta chain sequences. A later analysis assigned V and J genes by comparing TCR nucleotide sequences with IMGT/GENE-DB human TR gene sequences. In a later analysis, CDR3 sequences and most-parsimonious VDJ recombination scenarios were assigned using the TCRdist pipeline. A later analysis defined each TCR beta chain by its CDR3 amino acid sequence plus V-gene family, and excluded reads lacking a unique V-gene family. In a later analysis, around 650 highly shared, low-generation-probability nucleotide sequences were removed to address suspected cross-contamination and a sequencing artifact. In a later analysis, a clonal expansion index was calculated for each public chain from normalized within-repertoire ranks of inferred template counts. In a later analysis, generation probabilities were computed with a VDJ recombination model fitted to out-of-frame rearrangements, and the resulting probabilities were checked against IGoR. In a later analysis, TCR-TCR, TCR-HLA and TCR-CMV co-occurrence was scored with hypergeometric tests, and a repertoire-size bias correction was applied to TCR pairs. In a later analysis, false discovery rates were estimated by permuting HLA or CMV assignments 20 times. In a later analysis, co-occurring TCRs were grouped using DBSCAN, with TCRdist sequence similarity added in when clustering inside HLA-allele-positive subsets. Co-occurrence clustering excluded repertoires with fewer than 30,000 or more than 120,000 public chains, plus five with anomalous nucleotide sharing. In TCRdb, the immuneACCESS table is reduced to in-frame sequences with V and J assigned. These tables do not hold every clone; where another copy was compared, an unresolved V gene accounts for under half, and the others remain unexplained. D and trimming were read from the DNA, whereas the V and J calls and clone size are those reported in that table. For this sample the table gives about 150,000 clones, of which roughly 81% were detected only once. The top ten hold about 2.1% of the sample.

Measured from the cysteine to the phenylalanine, the CDR3 is 14 residues long. The only DNA kept is the CDR3, 42 bases in frame from the first base. The CDR1 and CDR2 encoded by the germline V gene (reference sequence) are SEHNR and FQNEAQ. This TCR was sampled from a woman younger than 30 in good health and CMV-seronegative. The rearrangement combines TRBV7-9 with TRBJ2-5; 8 central bases correspond to TRBD1. The J call is uncertain, as TRBJ2-7 better fits the DNA end. Sample: PBMCs. The CDR3 amino acid sequence is: CASSLEGQADEQYF. The DNA is as follows: TGTGCCAGCAGCTTAGAGGGACAGGCAGACGAGCAGTACTTC.